The 27 T cell receptor beta chains presented below share a single source sample, sequenced in a study of T cell responses to AZD1222 COVID-19 vaccine (dated by TCRdb to the early 2020s). The intended sense of this specimen's time point label: baseline before first vaccination. Libraries were prepared through the immunoSEQ multiplex PCR assay. In TCRdb, the immuneACCESS table is reduced to in-frame sequences with V and J assigned. These tables do not hold every clone; where another copy was compared, an unresolved V gene accounts for under half, and the others remain unexplained. For this sample the table gives about 99,000 clones, of which roughly 88% were detected only once. The ten largest clones represent 20% to 25% of the sample. The source material was peripheral blood, sampled on day 0 of AZD1222 vaccination. The receptors were sampled from an adult in good health.

This clone was detected only a few times. In nucleotides, the CDR3 is TGTGCCAGCAGCCCTCGATGGGATAGCAATCAGCCCCAGCATTTT. As protein: CASSPRWDSNQPQHF. The genes are TRBV9 and TRBJ1-5; D is unresolved. The CDR3 runs to 15 residues. Germline V gene data show CDR1 as SGDLS and CDR2 as YYNGEE. The germline V and J ends were trimmed by 4 bases and 0 bases, with 11 bases remaining between them. The full variable domain, in which reference TRBV9 and TRBJ1-5 provide the parts outside the CDR3, is DSGVTQTPKHLITATGQRVTLRCSPRSGDLSVYWYQQSLDQGLQFLIQYYNGEERAKGNILERFSAQQFPDLHSELNLSSLELGDSALYFCASSPRWDSNQPQHFGDGTRLSIL.

The chain links TRBV6-4 to TRBJ1-1; D may be TRBD1 (5 bases). Trimming pared 4 bases from V and 1 base from J, leaving 10 bases between. Germline values: CDR1 MRHNA, CDR2 SNTAGT. The CDR3 is made up of 14 amino acids. The CDR3 DNA reads TGTGCCAGCAGTGCCCGGGGCACGAACACTGAAGCTTTCTTT. Translation: CASSARGTNTEAFF.

V gene TRBV12-5 combines with J gene TRBJ2-3, with D perhaps given as TRBD1 or TRBD2 (5 bases each). In germline, CDR1 is LGHNT, CDR2 FRNRAP. Trimming left V 6 bases short and J 8 bases short, with 15 bases between. This CDR3 has 13 amino acids. The CDR3 region has the DNA TGTGCTAGTGGAGAGGGGCCGACGGGTACGCAGTATTTT. The encoded protein is CASGEGPTGTQYF.

The V and J genes are TRBV27 and TRBJ1-5; TRBD1 agrees at 9 bases. Germline-derived CDR1 and CDR2 are MNHEY and SMNVEV (reference sequence). This CDR3 is built from 18 residues. Trimming at V came to 0 bases and at J to 6 bases, leaving 12 bases not matched to a gene. The CDR3 sequence is CASSLSRQGTGHSQPQHF. CDR3 nucleotides: TGTGCCAGCAGTTTATCGCGTCAAGGGACAGGGCACAGTCAGCCCCAGCATTTT.

This chain joins TRBV27 and TRBJ1-3, with D unclear. V shed 9 bases and J shed 4 bases, with 10 bases lying between them. The CDR3 covers 12 residues. CDR1 and CDR2 from the germline V gene are MNHEY and SMNVEV (reference sequence). As DNA, the CDR3 is TGTGCCAGAAGGCAGTGCGGAAACACCATATATTTT. It translates to CARRQCGNTIYF.

This clone was seen a single time. The chain employs TRBV15 and TRBJ1-6; D unclear. Germline V CDR1 and CDR2: LNHNV, YYDKDF (reference sequence). V gave up 4 bases and J gave up 6 bases, with 10 bases separating them. This CDR3 has 14 amino acids. DNA of the CDR3: TGTGCCACCAGCATCGTCAGGCTTAATTCACCCCTCCACTTT. Translating gives CATSIVRLNSPLHF.

This clone was detected a few times. The chain joins TRBV6-5 to TRBJ1-5; no reliable D call. Trimming removed 6 bases at V and 0 bases at J, with 12 bases between. CDR1 and CDR2 from the germline V gene are MNHEY and SVGAGI. The CDR3 is 15 amino acids. The chain's CDR3 is CASRVTLYSNQPQHF. The CDR3 DNA reads TGTGCCAGCAGGGTTACACTTTATAGCAATCAGCCCCAGCATTTT.

This rearrangement joins TRBV30 to TRBJ1-4, with TRBD1 matching over 8 bases. There are 13 residues in the CDR3. V was pared by 5 bases and J by 8 bases, with 7 bases of the junction left unmatched. Germline CDR1 reads GTSNPN; CDR2 reads SVGIG (reference sequence). The CDR3 DNA sequence: TGTGCCTGGTCAAGGACAGGGAGCGAAAAACTGTTTTTT. It yields the protein CAWSRTGSEKLFF.

The genes are TRBV3-1 (or the pseudogene TRBV3-2) and TRBJ2-7; D unclear. The V gene's germline CDR1 is LGHDT and CDR2 YNNKEL (reference sequence). V was trimmed by 2 bases and J by 7 bases, leaving 12 bases between them. This CDR3 has 13 residues. The CDR3 DNA is TGTGCCAGCAGCCAATTTGAAAAGGGAGAGCAGTACTTC. Its translation: CASSQFEKGEQYF.

The V call is TRBV12-3 or TRBV12-4, the J call TRBJ1-1, with unresolved D. V lost 5 bases to trimming and J lost 0 bases, with 4 bases between them. CDR3 length: 12 amino acids. The chain's CDR3 is CASSRMNTEAFF. CDR3 in DNA: TGTGCCAGCAGTCGGATGAACACTGAAGCTTTCTTT.

V and J are TRBV4-2 and TRBJ2-3; D is ambiguous. Germline lookup yields CDR1 LGHNA and CDR2 YNFKEQ. The V and J ends lost 2 bases and 7 bases respectively, with 13 bases between them. The CDR3 runs 14 residues. The CDR3 bases are TGTGCCAGCAGCCAACCCATAGACCCGAATACGCAGTATTTT. It specifies CASSQPIDPNTQYF.

In this sample, this clone turned up a few times. V gene TRBV6-5 combines with J gene TRBJ2-5; 8 bases are a match to TRBD2. Germline-derived CDR1 and CDR2 are MNHEY and SVGAGI. This CDR3 comprises 13 residues. The V segment lost 8 bases and the J segment 5 bases; nucleotides outside the gene matches: 7. The CDR3 loop is CASAGGGLETQYF. DNA for the CDR3: TGTGCCAGCGCGGGGGGCGGCTTGGAGACCCAGTACTTC.

This clone has a single count. This chain links TRBV5-1 with TRBJ1-5; TRBD1 might be the D (5 bases). CDR1 is SGHRS and CDR2 is YFSETQ in the germline V gene. The V end lost 9 bases, the J end lost 3 bases, and 10 bases lay between the germline ends. CDR3 size: 12 residues. CDR3 DNA sequence: TGCGCCACAAACAGGTACAATCAGCCCCAGCATTTT. Protein: CATNRYNQPQHF.

This chain connects TRBV5-4 to TRBJ2-7; 10 nucleotides match TRBD1. The CDR3 extends over 14 amino acids. Germline assignment: CDR1 SGHNT and CDR2 YYREEE (reference sequence). The V segment lost 2 bases and the J segment 6 bases; nucleotides outside the gene matches: 5. The CDR3 loop is CASSFDRGQGEQYF. CDR3 DNA sequence: TGTGCCAGCAGCTTCGACAGGGGGCAGGGCGAGCAGTACTTC.

The rearrangement links TRBV19 to TRBJ1-3, with 8 positions matching TRBD1. V shed 7 bases and J 4 bases; nucleotides not matched to a gene: 12. CDR1 is LNHDA and CDR2 is SQIVND in the germline V gene (reference sequence). The CDR3 has 16 amino acids. The CDR3 region is CASIPQQGGYGNTIYF. In nucleotides, the CDR3 is TGTGCCAGTATCCCTCAACAGGGGGGCTACGGAAACACCATATATTTT.

This clone was observed a few times. The CDR3 protein is CASSPDRQGAGYTF. CDR3 bases: TGTGCCAGCAGCCCGGATCGACAGGGGGCTGGCTACACCTTC. The chain has TRBV7-8 and TRBJ1-2, with TRBD1 identical over 10 bases. The CDR3 spans 14 residues. The germline gives CDR1 SGHVS, CDR2 FQNEAQ. The V gene end was trimmed by 5 bases and the J gene end by 7 bases; junction bases not matched to a gene: 7.

The CDR3 reads CASSQVSKRHGYTF. DNA of the CDR3: TGTGCCAGCAGCCAAGTGTCAAAGCGCCATGGCTACACCTTC. This chain connects TRBV3-1 (or the pseudogene TRBV3-2) to TRBJ1-2; D is unresolved. This CDR3 has 14 amino acids. V lost 1 base to trimming and J lost 6 bases, with 12 bases between them. CDR1 is LGHDT and CDR2 is YNNKEL in the germline V gene (reference sequence).

V and J are TRBV5-6 and TRBJ1-1; TRBD1 aligns across 7 bases. Germline V gene lookup returns CDR1 SGHDT and CDR2 YYEEEE. V shed 5 bases, J shed 3 bases, and the junction held 7 bases outside the gene matches. The CDR3 has 14 amino acids. The CDR3 is CASSSPDRDTEAFF. The CDR3 DNA reads as TGTGCCAGCAGTTCCCCCGACAGGGACACTGAAGCTTTCTTT.

This sequence joins TRBV6-5 and TRBJ2-1, with 10 bases fitting TRBD1. The CDR3 is made up of 15 amino acids. Trimming cost V 7 bases and J 6 bases; bases outside gene matches: 9. CDR1 and CDR2 (germline): MNHEY, SVGAGI. CDR3 sequence (DNA): TGTGCCAGCATTAAGGGGACAGGGGACGGCAATGAGCAGTTCTTC. As protein: CASIKGTGDGNEQFF.

The chain employs TRBV4-3 and TRBJ2-7; 9 bases are a match to TRBD1. The length of the CDR3 is 16 residues. The V gene end was trimmed by 1 base and the J gene end by 3 bases; junction bases not matched to a gene: 7. CDR1 LGHNA and CDR2 YSLEER come from the germline V gene. CDR3 sequence (DNA): TGCGCCAGCAGCCAAGCCCGGGGGACAGGGATCTACGAGCAGTACTTC. It specifies CASSQARGTGIYEQYF.

The chain carries TRBV7-2 and TRBJ2-2; no firm D call. Deletions cut 5 bases from V and 3 bases from J, with 10 bases between. CDR1 and CDR2 from the germline V gene are SGHTA and FQGNSA. CDR3 length equals 14 residues. The CDR3 loop reads CASSPWRDTGELFF. The CDR3 DNA sequence: TGTGCCAGCAGCCCGTGGCGCGACACCGGGGAGCTGTTTTTT.

The chain uses TRBV7-2 and TRBJ1-2; 8 bases map to TRBD1. The germline gives CDR1 SGHTA, CDR2 FQGNSA. V was pared by 5 bases and J by 8 bases, with 7 bases of the junction left unmatched. This CDR3 is built from 13 residues. CDR3 loop: CASSTGQGPGYTF. CDR3 nucleotides: TGTGCCAGCAGCACCGGACAGGGCCCCGGCTACACCTTC.

This rearrangement joins TRBV4-3 to TRBJ2-7; 7 positions match TRBD2. Germline CDR1 reads LGHNA; CDR2 reads YSLEER. The CDR3 spans 14 residues. V was clipped by 6 bases and J by 1 base; unmatched bases: 6. This chain's CDR3 is CASSPRLASYEQYF. CDR3 DNA sequence: TGCGCCAGCAGTCCGAGACTAGCTTCCTACGAGCAGTACTTC.

The rearrangement links TRBV7-2 to TRBJ1-1, with 11 bases matching TRBD1. The CDR3 contains 19 residues. The ends lost 3 bases at V and 1 base at J; junction bases unmatched: 13. Germline CDR1 SGHTA, CDR2 FQGNSA. In nucleotides, the CDR3 is TGTGCCAGCAGCTTGAGAAGAGCGGGACAGGGGGTTACGAACACTGAAGCTTTCTTT. It yields the protein CASSLRRAGQGVTNTEAFF. The variable domain in full, completed from reference TRBV7-2 and TRBJ1-1, reads GAGVSQSPSNKVTEKGKDVELRCDPISGHTALYWYRQSLGQGLEFLIYFQGNSAPDKSGLPSDRFSAERTGGSVSTLTIQRTQQEDSAVYLCASSLRRAGQGVTNTEAFFGQGTRLTVV.

J is TRBJ1-4 and V is TRBV21-1. TRBV21-1 is noted as a pseudogene. The CDR3 runs 19 residues. The CDR3 nucleotides are TGTGCCAGCAGCAAATTAGGGCTTGCGGGAGGTCGCACTAATGAAAAACTGTTTTTT. Translation gives CASSKLGLAGGRTNEKLFF.

This clone was picked up one time. This sequence joins TRBV2 and TRBJ1-1, with 7 bases identical to TRBD1. The J segment lost 3 bases and the V segment lost 6 bases, leaving 7 bases of the junction unmatched. CDR1 is SNHLY, CDR2 FYNNEI, per germline. This CDR3 is 14 amino acids long. CDR3 loop: CASSGGQKYTEAFF. The DNA of the CDR3 is TGTGCCAGCAGCGGGGGACAGAAATACACTGAAGCTTTCTTT. The whole variable domain, remainder taken from reference TRBV2 and TRBJ1-1, is EPEVTQTPSHQVTQMGQEVILRCVPISNHLYFYWYRQILGQKVEFLVSFYNNEISEKSEIFDDQFSVERPDGSNFTLKIRSTKLEDSAMYFCASSGGQKYTEAFFGQGTRLTVV.

The genes are TRBV6-2 or TRBV6-3 and TRBJ2-1; possibly TRBD1 or TRBD2 for D (6 bases each). The V end lost 5 bases, the J end lost 9 bases, and 23 bases lay between the germline ends. The CDR3 totals 16 residues. In germline, CDR1 is MNHEY, CDR2 SVGEGT. Here the CDR3 reads CASSATRGQGSSEQFF. The CDR3 nucleotides are TGTGCCAGCAGTGCGACCCGGGGGCAGGGGTCTAGTGAGCAGTTCTTC.